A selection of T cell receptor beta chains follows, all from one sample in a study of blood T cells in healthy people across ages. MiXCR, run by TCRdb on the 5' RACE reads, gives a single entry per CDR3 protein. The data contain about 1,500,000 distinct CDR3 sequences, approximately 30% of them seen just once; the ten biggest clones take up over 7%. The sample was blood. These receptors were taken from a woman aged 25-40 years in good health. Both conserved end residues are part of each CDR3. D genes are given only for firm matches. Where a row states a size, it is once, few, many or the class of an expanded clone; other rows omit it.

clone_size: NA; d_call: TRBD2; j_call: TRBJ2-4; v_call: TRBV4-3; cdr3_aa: CASSQDRGGRNIQYF; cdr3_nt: TGCGCCAGCAGCCAAGATCGGGGGGGAAGGAACATTCAGTACTTC
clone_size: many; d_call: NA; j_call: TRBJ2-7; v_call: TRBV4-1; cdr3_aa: CASSQDPGGSTYEQYF; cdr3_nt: TGCGCCAGCAGCCAAGACCCCGGGGGTTCTACCTACGAGCAGTACTTC
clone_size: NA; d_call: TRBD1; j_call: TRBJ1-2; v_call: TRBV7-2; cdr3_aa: CASSFQQGDYGYTF; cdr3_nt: TGTGCCAGCAGTTTTCAGCAGGGGGACTATGGCTACACCTTC
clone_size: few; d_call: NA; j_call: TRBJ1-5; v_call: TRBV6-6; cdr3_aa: CASSPSVVQPQHF; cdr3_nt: TGTGCCAGCAGTCCATCCGTAGTTCAGCCCCAGCATTTT
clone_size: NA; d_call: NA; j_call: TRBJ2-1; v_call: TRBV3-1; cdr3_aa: CASSPWGEGNEQFF; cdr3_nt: TGTGCCAGCAGCCCCTGGGGCGAGGGAAATGAGCAGTTCTTC
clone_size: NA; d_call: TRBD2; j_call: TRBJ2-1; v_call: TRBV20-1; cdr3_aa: CSALEGLAGGEYNEQFF; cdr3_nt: TGCAGTGCCCTCGAGGGGCTAGCGGGGGGGGAATACAATGAGCAGTTCTTC
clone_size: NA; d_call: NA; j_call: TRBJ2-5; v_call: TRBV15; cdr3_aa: CATSRDGRWQYF; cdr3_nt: TGTGCCACCAGCAGAGATGGAAGGTGGCAGTACTTC
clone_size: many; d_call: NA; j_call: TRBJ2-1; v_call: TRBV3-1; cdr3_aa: CASGHEQFF; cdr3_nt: TGTGCCAGCGGCCATGAGCAGTTCTTC
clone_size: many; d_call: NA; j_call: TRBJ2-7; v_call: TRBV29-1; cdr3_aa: CSVERGPFYEQYF; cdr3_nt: TGCAGCGTTGAAAGGGGACCATTCTACGAGCAGTACTTC
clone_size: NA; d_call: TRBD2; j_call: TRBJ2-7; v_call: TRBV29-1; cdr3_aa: CSVSSGAYEQYF; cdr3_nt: TGCAGCGTATCTAGCGGGGCCTACGAGCAGTACTTC
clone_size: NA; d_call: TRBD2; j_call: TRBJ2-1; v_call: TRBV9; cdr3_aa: CASSVGTSGAYNEQFF; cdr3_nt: TGTGCCAGCAGCGTAGGGACTAGCGGGGCCTACAATGAGCAGTTCTTC
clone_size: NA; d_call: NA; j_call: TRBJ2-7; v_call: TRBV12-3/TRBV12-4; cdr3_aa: CASSRTLGTYEQYF; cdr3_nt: TGTGCCAGCAGTAGGACCCTGGGGACCTACGAGCAGTACTTC
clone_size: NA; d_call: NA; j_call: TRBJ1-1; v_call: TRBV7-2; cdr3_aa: CASSLDGRQAFF; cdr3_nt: TGTGCCAGCAGCTTAGACGGCAGGCAAGCTTTCTTT
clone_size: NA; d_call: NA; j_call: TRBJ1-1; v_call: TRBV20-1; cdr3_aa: CSAGRAINTEAFF; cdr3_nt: TGCAGTGCTGGCCGGGCGATTAACACTGAAGCTTTCTTT
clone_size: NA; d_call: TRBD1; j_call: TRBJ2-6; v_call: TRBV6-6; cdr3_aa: CASSSPGQQTGANVPTF; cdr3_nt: TGTGCCAGCAGTTCCCCGGGACAGCAAACCGGGGCCAACGTCCCGACTTTC
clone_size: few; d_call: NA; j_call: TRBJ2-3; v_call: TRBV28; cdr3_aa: CASSRPGSGFGDTQYF; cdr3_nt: TGTGCCAGCAGTCGGCCAGGGTCTGGGTTTGGAGATACGCAGTATTTT
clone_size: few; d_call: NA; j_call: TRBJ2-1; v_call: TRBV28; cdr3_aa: CASSSTVNEQFF; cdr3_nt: TGTGCCAGCAGCAGCACCGTAAATGAGCAGTTCTTC
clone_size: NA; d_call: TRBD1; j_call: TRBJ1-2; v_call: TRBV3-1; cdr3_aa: CASSPRASDRAGYTF; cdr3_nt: TGTGCCAGCAGCCCTCGAGCTTCAGACAGGGCTGGCTACACCTTC
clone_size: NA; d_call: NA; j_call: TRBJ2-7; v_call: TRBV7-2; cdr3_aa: CASSPQGGHEQYF; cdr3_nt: TGTGCCAGCAGCCCCCAGGGGGGGCACGAGCAGTACTTC
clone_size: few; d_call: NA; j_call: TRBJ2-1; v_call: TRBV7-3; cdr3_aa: CASSLLGDPNEQFF; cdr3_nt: TGTGCCAGCAGCTTACTCGGGGATCCCAATGAGCAGTTCTTC
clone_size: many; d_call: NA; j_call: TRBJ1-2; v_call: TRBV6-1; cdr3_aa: CASSDSCKGNYGYTF; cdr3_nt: TGTGCCAGCAGTGACTCCTGTAAGGGAAACTATGGCTACACCTTC
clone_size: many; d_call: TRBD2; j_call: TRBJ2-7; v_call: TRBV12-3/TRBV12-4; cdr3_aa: CASSTSRGVHEQYF; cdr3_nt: TGTGCCAGCAGTACCTCGCGGGGGGTCCACGAGCAGTACTTC
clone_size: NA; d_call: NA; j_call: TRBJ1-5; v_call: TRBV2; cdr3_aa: CASSPIQVTQPQHF; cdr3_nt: TGTGCCAGCAGTCCGATTCAGGTAACCCAGCCCCAGCATTTT
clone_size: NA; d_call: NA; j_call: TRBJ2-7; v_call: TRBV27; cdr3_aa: CASSEGVHYEQYF; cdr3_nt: TGTGCCAGCTCCGAGGGGGTTCACTACGAGCAGTACTTC
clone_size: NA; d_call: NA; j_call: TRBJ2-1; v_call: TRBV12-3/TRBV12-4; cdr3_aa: CASSLSGSTSEQFF; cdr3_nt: TGTGCCAGCAGTTTGTCCGGATCCACGAGCGAGCAGTTCTTC
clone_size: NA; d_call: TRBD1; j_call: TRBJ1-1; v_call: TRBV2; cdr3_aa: CASRNRGIEAFF; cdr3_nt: TGTGCCAGCAGAAACAGGGGAATTGAAGCTTTCTTT
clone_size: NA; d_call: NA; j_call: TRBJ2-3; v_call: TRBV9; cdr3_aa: CASSGAPSDTQYF; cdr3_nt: TGTGCCAGCAGCGGAGCTCCGTCAGATACGCAGTATTTT
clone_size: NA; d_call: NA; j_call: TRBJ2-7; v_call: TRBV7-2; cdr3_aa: CAGSLLQYEQYF; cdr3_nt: TGTGCCGGCAGCTTATTACAGTACGAGCAGTACTTC
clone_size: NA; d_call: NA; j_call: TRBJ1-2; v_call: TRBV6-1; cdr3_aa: CASTAAAGTNYGYTF; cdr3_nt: TGTGCCAGCACCGCAGCCGCAGGGACGAACTATGGCTACACCTTC
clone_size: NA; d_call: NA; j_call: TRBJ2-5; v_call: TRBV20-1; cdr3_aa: CSARDRRDREYF; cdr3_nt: TGCAGCGCTAGAGATCGCCGTGACAGAGAGTACTTC
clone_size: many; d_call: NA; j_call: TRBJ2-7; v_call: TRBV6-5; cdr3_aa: CASRGGEGRDEQYF; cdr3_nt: TGTGCCAGCAGAGGGGGAGAGGGTAGAGACGAGCAGTACTTC
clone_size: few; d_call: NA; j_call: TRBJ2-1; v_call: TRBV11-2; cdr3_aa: CASSSGQRYNEQFF; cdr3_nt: TGTGCCAGCTCTAGCGGACAGAGGTACAATGAGCAGTTCTTC
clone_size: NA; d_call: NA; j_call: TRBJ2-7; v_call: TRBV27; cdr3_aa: CASSLKDTGDEQYF; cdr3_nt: TGTGCCAGCAGTTTAAAGGACACCGGGGACGAGCAGTACTTC
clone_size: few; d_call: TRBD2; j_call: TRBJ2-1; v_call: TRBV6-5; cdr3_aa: CASRTAGGDYNEQFF; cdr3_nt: TGTGCCAGCAGAACAGCGGGGGGCGACTACAATGAGCAGTTCTTC
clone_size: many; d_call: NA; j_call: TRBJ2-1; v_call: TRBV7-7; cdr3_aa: CASSQLGQREQFF; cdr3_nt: TGTGCCAGCTCGCAGTTGGGGCAACGTGAGCAGTTCTTC
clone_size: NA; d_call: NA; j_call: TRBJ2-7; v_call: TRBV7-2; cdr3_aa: CASSLYRGEQYF; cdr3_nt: TGTGCCAGCAGCTTGTACCGGGGCGAGCAGTACTTC
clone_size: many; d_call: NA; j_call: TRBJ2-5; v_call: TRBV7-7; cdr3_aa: CASSPRVGGQETQYF; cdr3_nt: TGTGCCAGCAGCCCCAGAGTAGGCGGACAAGAGACCCAGTACTTC
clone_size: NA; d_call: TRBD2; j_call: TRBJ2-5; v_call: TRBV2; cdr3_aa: CASRRASGTETQYF; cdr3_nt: TGTGCCAGCAGAAGAGCTAGCGGGACTGAGACCCAGTACTTC
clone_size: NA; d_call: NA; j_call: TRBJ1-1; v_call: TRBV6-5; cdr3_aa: CASMGLNTEAFF; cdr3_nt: TGTGCCAGCATGGGGCTGAACACTGAAGCTTTCTTT
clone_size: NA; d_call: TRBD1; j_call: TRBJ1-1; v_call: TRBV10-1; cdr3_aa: CASSANRGTDTEAFF; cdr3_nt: TGCGCCAGCAGTGCAAACAGGGGGACCGACACTGAAGCTTTCTTT
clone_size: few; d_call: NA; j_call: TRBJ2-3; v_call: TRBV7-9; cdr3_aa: CASSFPGPQDTQYF; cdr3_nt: TGTGCCAGCAGCTTCCCAGGGCCCCAAGATACGCAGTATTTT
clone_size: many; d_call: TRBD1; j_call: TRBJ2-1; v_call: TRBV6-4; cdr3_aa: CASSEQGMGEQFF; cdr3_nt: TGTGCCAGCAGTGAACAGGGGATGGGTGAGCAGTTCTTC